This record looks at one T cell receptor beta chain sequence and its context. The sample is drawn from a study of T cell clones after liver transplantation. Across the study: TCRbeta sequencing after a pre-transplant mixed lymphocyte reaction identified graft-donor-reactive clones, later tracked in post-transplant blood.

Clones were sequenced by immunoSEQ multiplex PCR, and TCRdb holds only the in-frame ones, with some missing. The repertoire includes roughly 19,000 clones, roughly 80% of them detected once, and 30% to 45% sits in the top ten. CDR1 and CDR2 (germline): SGHKS, YYEKEE (reference sequence). Unmatched junction bases numbered 10, after V lost 4 bases and J lost 4 bases. CDR3 size: 15 residues. This clonotype was sampled from a human patient who received a liver transplant. Part of the T cells may come from the graft donor. V is TRBV5-5 and J is TRBJ1-2; 7 nucleotides agree with TRBD1. This specimen consisted of CD8+ T cells from blood, obtained roughly 55 months after liver transplant. The CDR3 DNA reads TGTGCCAGCAGCCAGACAGGGATCAGCGTCTATGGCTACACCTTC. It encodes CASSQTGISVYGYTF.